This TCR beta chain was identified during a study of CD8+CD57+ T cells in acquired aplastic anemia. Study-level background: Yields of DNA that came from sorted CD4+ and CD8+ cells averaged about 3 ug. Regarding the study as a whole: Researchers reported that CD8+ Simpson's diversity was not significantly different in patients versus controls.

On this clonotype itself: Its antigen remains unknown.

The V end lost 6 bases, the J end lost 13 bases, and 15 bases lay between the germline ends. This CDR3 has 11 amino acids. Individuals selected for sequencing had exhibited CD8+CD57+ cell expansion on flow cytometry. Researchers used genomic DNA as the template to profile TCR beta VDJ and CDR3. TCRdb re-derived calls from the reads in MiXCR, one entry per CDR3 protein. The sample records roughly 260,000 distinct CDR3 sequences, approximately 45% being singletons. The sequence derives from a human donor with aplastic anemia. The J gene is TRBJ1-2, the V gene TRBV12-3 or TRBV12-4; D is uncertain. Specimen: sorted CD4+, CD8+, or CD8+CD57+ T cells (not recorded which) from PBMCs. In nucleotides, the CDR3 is TGTGCCAGCAGCCAAGATCGGGGTGTCACCTTC. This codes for CASSQDRGVTF.